The rows below give T cell receptor beta chains drawn from one sample of a study of T cell responses to AZD1222 COVID-19 vaccine. Clones were sequenced by immunoSEQ multiplex PCR, and TCRdb holds only the in-frame ones, with some missing. The table includes fewer than 70,000 clones, over 60% detected once. Sample: peripheral blood, taken 28 days after the second AZD1222 dose. These receptor sequences come from an adult who received the AZD1222 COVID-19 vaccine. The CDR3 runs from the conserved cysteine through the conserved F or W. Fields, in order: J gene, V gene, clone size, D gene, CDR3 length, CDR3 DNA, CDR3 protein. A D gene is named only where the DNA matches it firmly. Clone size is stated in some rows and not others, as once, few, many or a class when expanded.

J gene: TRBJ1-5; V gene: TRBV7-2; clone size: -; D gene: -; CDR3 length: 13; CDR3 DNA: TGTGCCAGCAGCTTAAGGCAGGATCAGCCCCAGCATTTT; CDR3 protein: CASSLRQDQPQHF
J gene: TRBJ2-7; V gene: TRBV5-1; clone size: few; D gene: -; CDR3 length: 13; CDR3 DNA: TGCGCCAGCAGCTACGGGGCTGACTACGAGCAGTACTTC; CDR3 protein: CASSYGADYEQYF
J gene: TRBJ2-3; V gene: TRBV9; clone size: -; D gene: -; CDR3 length: 13; CDR3 DNA: TGTGCCAGCAGCTCCGGGCACACAGATACGCAGTATTTT; CDR3 protein: CASSSGHTDTQYF
J gene: TRBJ2-2; V gene: TRBV2; clone size: few; D gene: -; CDR3 length: 14; CDR3 DNA: TGTGCCAGCAGACGAGACGCGAACACCGGGGAGCTGTTTTTT; CDR3 protein: CASRRDANTGELFF
J gene: TRBJ2-2; V gene: TRBV11-3; clone size: once; D gene: -; CDR3 length: 15; CDR3 DNA: TGTGCCAGCAGCCCGACAGCCTTAAACACCGGGGAGCTGTTTTTT; CDR3 protein: CASSPTALNTGELFF
J gene: TRBJ2-3; V gene: TRBV12-3/TRBV12-4; clone size: -; D gene: -; CDR3 length: 13; CDR3 DNA: TGTGCCAGCAGCCGAGGAGCCGCAGATACGCAGTATTTT; CDR3 protein: CASSRGAADTQYF
J gene: TRBJ1-2; V gene: TRBV2; clone size: -; D gene: -; CDR3 length: 12; CDR3 DNA: TGTGCCAGCAGTCAGACAGACTATGGCTACACCTTC; CDR3 protein: CASSQTDYGYTF
J gene: TRBJ2-2; V gene: TRBV12-3/TRBV12-4; clone size: -; D gene: -; CDR3 length: 13; CDR3 DNA: TGTGCCAGCAGTTGGGGAGTCACCGGGGAGCTGTTTTTT; CDR3 protein: CASSWGVTGELFF
J gene: TRBJ1-1; V gene: TRBV5-1; clone size: -; D gene: TRBD1; CDR3 length: 15; CDR3 DNA: TGCGCCAGCAGCTTGATGGGACAGGCGGACACTGAAGCTTTCTTT; CDR3 protein: CASSLMGQADTEAFF
J gene: TRBJ2-1; V gene: TRBV7-2; clone size: -; D gene: TRBD2; CDR3 length: 16; CDR3 DNA: TGTGCCAGCAGCTCCCGGACTAGCGGGGGGGCCATTGAGCAGTTCTTC; CDR3 protein: CASSSRTSGGAIEQFF
J gene: TRBJ1-3; V gene: TRBV29-1; clone size: -; D gene: -; CDR3 length: 13; CDR3 DNA: TGCAGCGTTGTAATATCCTCTGGAAACACCATATATTTT; CDR3 protein: CSVVISSGNTIYF
J gene: TRBJ1-1; V gene: TRBV27; clone size: -; D gene: TRBD1; CDR3 length: 16; CDR3 DNA: TGTGCCAGCAGCCATCCTCCGGGACAGGGGAACACTGAAGCTTTCTTT; CDR3 protein: CASSHPPGQGNTEAFF
J gene: TRBJ2-1; V gene: TRBV18; clone size: -; D gene: -; CDR3 length: 11; CDR3 DNA: TGTGCCAGCTCAGGGGGTGGTGAGCAGTTCTTC; CDR3 protein: CASSGGGEQFF
J gene: TRBJ1-2; V gene: TRBV5-1; clone size: -; D gene: TRBD1; CDR3 length: 14; CDR3 DNA: TGCGCCAGCAGCTTTCTACAGGGGACCTATGGCTACACCTTC; CDR3 protein: CASSFLQGTYGYTF
J gene: TRBJ1-1; V gene: TRBV11-2; clone size: -; D gene: TRBD1; CDR3 length: 18; CDR3 DNA: TGTGCCAGCAGCTTAGCCCCAGCTTGGACAGGGGGAGAAACTGAAGCTTTCTTT; CDR3 protein: CASSLAPAWTGGETEAFF
J gene: TRBJ1-2; V gene: TRBV3-1/TRBV3-2; clone size: once; D gene: TRBD1; CDR3 length: 14; CDR3 DNA: TGTGCCAGCAGCCAAGATTCAGGGGGCAGTGGCTACACCTTC; CDR3 protein: CASSQDSGGSGYTF
J gene: TRBJ2-7; V gene: TRBV7-2; clone size: -; D gene: TRBD2; CDR3 length: 15; CDR3 DNA: TGTGCCAGCAGGGGGGGGACTAGCGCGACCTACGAGCAGTACTTC; CDR3 protein: CASRGGTSATYEQYF
J gene: TRBJ1-2; V gene: TRBV5-1; clone size: -; D gene: TRBD1; CDR3 length: 16; CDR3 DNA: TGCGCCAGCACCAGCTTGCGACAGGGGTCGGTCTATGGCTACACCTTC; CDR3 protein: CASTSLRQGSVYGYTF
J gene: TRBJ1-1; V gene: TRBV19; clone size: -; D gene: -; CDR3 length: 13; CDR3 DNA: TGTGCCAGTAGTGTGGACGGGAACACTGAAGCTTTCTTT; CDR3 protein: CASSVDGNTEAFF
J gene: TRBJ1-1; V gene: TRBV19; clone size: -; D gene: -; CDR3 length: 11; CDR3 DNA: TGTGCCAGTTGGAGGACGGATGAAGCTTTCTTT; CDR3 protein: CASWRTDEAFF